Below are 20 T cell receptor beta chains sequenced from a single sample in a study of T-cell memory formation after mild COVID-19. Each CDR3 protein gets one entry after TCRdb re-called the 5' RACE reads with MiXCR. The top ten hold around 31% of the sample, which has under 85,000 distinct CDR3 sequences, approximately 15% seen once. The material sequenced was PBMCs or a T cell subset sorted from them (not recorded which). The origin of the receptors is an adult woman who had mild COVID-19 (a few samples of this study predate the infection). Cell type and time point are not known.

This clonotype was seen more than once but under ten times. In DNA form, the CDR3 reads TGTGCCAGCAGCTTAGACAGTAGCAATCAGCCCCAGCATTTT. Protein sequence: CASSLDSSNQPQHF. The chain is built from TRBV7-9 and TRBJ1-5; D is undetermined. The CDR3 has 14 amino acids. With 1 base removed from V and 0 bases from J, the gap between germline ends came to 4 bases. Germline assignment: CDR1 SEHNR and CDR2 FQNEAQ (reference sequence).

This clonotype appeared many times. The chain is built from TRBV20-1 and TRBJ2-1; the match to TRBD1 covers 8 bases. V gave up 6 bases and J gave up 3 bases; unmatched junction bases: 13. The length of the CDR3 is 16 residues. Germline V lookup: CDR1 DFQATT, CDR2 SNEGSKA (reference sequence). DNA of the CDR3: TGCAGTGCAACCAGGCCGGGACAGGAGATCTACAATGAGCAGTTCTTC. Amino acids: CSATRPGQEIYNEQFF.

This clonotype has more than one count but fewer than ten. The V gene is TRBV29-1, the J gene TRBJ1-3, with 10 bases lining up with TRBD1. Germline values: CDR1 SQVTM, CDR2 ANQGSEA. The CDR3 sequence is 15 residues long. After removal of 2 bases from V and 4 bases from J, the junction contained 5 bases not matched to a gene. The CDR3 nucleotides read TGCAGCGTTGAAATCCCGGGACAGGGGGGAAACACCATATATTTT. Its translation: CSVEIPGQGGNTIYF.

This clonotype has only a few counts. This sequence joins TRBV14 and TRBJ1-1; 8 bases agree with TRBD1. There are 15 residues in the CDR3. V was pared by 4 bases and J by 4 bases, with 8 bases of the junction left unmatched. CDR1 and CDR2 (germline): SGHDN, FVKESK. This chain's CDR3 is CASSRADREATEAFF. In nucleotides, the CDR3 is TGTGCCAGCAGCCGGGCGGACAGGGAGGCCACTGAAGCTTTCTTT.

Points on this clonotype: One junction end disagrees with the germline gene, perhaps due to a read error. In DNA, the CDR3 is TGTGCCAGCAGTCTGTTGGGACAGATCCCCGAGAATGAGCAGTTATTC. This encodes CASSLLGQIPENEQLF. This chain joins TRBV6-2 or TRBV6-3 and TRBJ2-1; 7 nucleotides line up with TRBD1. From germline, CDR1 is MNHEY and CDR2 SVGEGT. The CDR3 sequence is 16 residues long.

V is TRBV5-1 and J is TRBJ2-1, with 11 bases lining up with TRBD2. Germline CDR1 SGHRS, CDR2 YFSETQ. Trimming cost V 4 bases and J 7 bases; bases outside gene matches: 7. This CDR3 has 15 residues. The CDR3: CASSPLASGRNEQFF. The CDR3, as DNA: TGCGCCAGCAGCCCTCTGGCTAGCGGGAGGAATGAGCAGTTCTTC.

This clonotype occurred a few times. This sequence joins TRBV4-1 and TRBJ2-7, with 10 bases aligning to TRBD1. The germline V gene encodes CDR1 MGHRA and CDR2 YSYEKL. V lost 5 bases and J lost 5; bases outside the gene matches: 9. The length of the CDR3 is 15 residues. CDR3 residues: CASSFSGTGDDEQYF. CDR3 DNA: TGCGCCAGCAGCTTTTCCGGGACAGGGGACGACGAGCAGTACTTC.

This chain connects TRBV10-3 to TRBJ2-1; 10 nucleotides agree with TRBD2. J lost 6 bases, V lost 9 bases, and 5 bases had no gene match. Germline V gene lookup returns CDR1 ENHRY and CDR2 SYGVKD. The CDR3 has 13 amino acids. The CDR3 region has the DNA TGTGCCATGGCTAGCGGGGGCCTCAATGAGCAGTTCTTC. Translating gives CAMASGGLNEQFF.

This rearrangement joins TRBV7-9 to TRBJ1-4; a possible D gene is TRBD1 (5 bases). The germline gives CDR1 SEHNR, CDR2 FQNEAQ (reference sequence). Trimming took off 1 base at V and 0 bases at J, with 18 bases between the two ends. The CDR3 sequence is 19 residues long. The CDR3 nucleotides read TGTGCCAGCAGCTTAGGGGCCCCAGGGAGGGGCGCAACTAATGAAAAACTGTTTTTT. Encoded protein: CASSLGAPGRGATNEKLFF.

Note on this clonotype: The germline gene is not matched at one end of the junction; a read error may be the cause. This chain links TRBV7-9 with TRBJ2-6; D uncertain. The CDR3 consists of 15 residues. The germline gives CDR1 SEHNR, CDR2 FQNEAQ (reference sequence). CDR3 nucleotide sequence: TGTGCCGGCAGCCCGCACCCGGATGGGGCCAACGTCCTGACTTTC. Translating gives CAGSPHPDGANVLTF.

The J gene is TRBJ2-3, the V gene TRBV4-1, with 8 positions matching TRBD1. J lost 1 base, V lost 1 base, and 1 base had no gene match. In germline, CDR1 is MGHRA, CDR2 YSYEKL. This CDR3 comprises 15 residues. The CDR3 spells CASSQVTGGTDTQYF. The CDR3 region has the DNA TGCGCCAGCAGCCAAGTGACAGGGGGCACAGATACGCAGTATTTT.

This clonotype came up a few times. This sequence joins TRBV5-1 and TRBJ1-6, with no clear D. The CDR3 sequence is 13 residues long. The germline gives CDR1 SGHRS, CDR2 YFSETQ. Trimming left V 0 bases short and J 9 bases short, with 7 bases between. CDR3 region: CASSLGGGSPLHF. The CDR3 bases are TGCGCCAGCAGCTTGGGAGGCGGTTCACCCCTCCACTTT.

This clonotype has just a few counts. The chain has TRBV7-8 and TRBJ2-2; D unclear. This CDR3 is built from 15 residues. Trimming removed 5 bases at V and 5 bases at J, with 15 bases between. Germline loops: CDR1 SGHVS, CDR2 FQNEAQ. For the CDR3, the DNA is TGTGCCAGCAGCCCGACTGGGTTGGAAACCGGGGAGCTGTTTTTT. This translates into CASSPTGLETGELFF.

This clonotype was recorded at least ten times. The chain has TRBV5-5 and TRBJ2-1; D uncertain. Germline V gives CDR1 SGHKS, CDR2 YYEKEE (reference sequence). This CDR3 is built from 14 residues. V was pared by 0 bases and J by 3 bases, with 7 bases between. Written as DNA, the CDR3 is TGTGCCAGCAGCTTGGTTCTAGGCTACAATGAGCAGTTCTTC. Its protein is CASSLVLGYNEQFF.

V usage is TRBV7-6 and J usage is TRBJ2-5; D is perhaps TRBD1 (5 bases). Germline CDR1 SGHVS, CDR2 FNYEAQ. The CDR3 contains 14 residues. The V gene lost 4 bases and the J gene lost 5 bases, with 14 bases spanning the gap. The DNA for the CDR3 is TGTGCCAGCAGCTCCCTACAGGAAGGGGAGACCCAGTACTTC. Residues: CASSSLQEGETQYF.

This clonotype was picked up a small number of times. CDR3 protein: CASSFTGGAEEETQYF. In DNA, the CDR3 is TGTGCCAGCAGCTTTACAGGGGGCGCCGAAGAAGAGACCCAGTACTTC. The chain links TRBV5-4 to TRBJ2-5; 9 nucleotides align to TRBD1. Trimming at V came to 2 bases and at J to 3 bases, leaving 8 bases not matched to a gene. The CDR3 is 16 residues long. Germline V gene sequence: CDR1 SGHNT, CDR2 YYREEE (reference sequence). The full variable domain, rest sourced from reference TRBV5-4 and TRBJ2-5, is ETGVTQSPTHLIKTRGQQVTLRCSSQSGHNTVSWYQQALGQGPQFIFQYYREEENGRGNFPPRFSGLQFPNYSSELNVNALELDDSALYLCASSFTGGAEEETQYFGPGTRLLVL.

J is TRBJ2-7 and V is TRBV5-1; D may match TRBD1 or TRBD2 (7 bases each). V lost 2 bases and J lost 3, with 15 bases in between. In germline, CDR1 is SGHRS, CDR2 YFSETQ. This CDR3 is 15 amino acids long. CDR3 coding DNA: TGCGCCAGCAGCTTAAACAGGGGACTACTCTACGAGCAGTACTTC. Amino acid sequence: CASSLNRGLLYEQYF.

The rearrangement links TRBV9 to TRBJ1-5; D remains ambiguous. Germline V gene data show CDR1 as SGDLS and CDR2 as YYNGEE. The CDR3 runs 15 residues. V lost 4 bases and J lost 4, with 15 bases in between. The chain's CDR3 is CASSPTWHLNQPQHF. CDR3 nucleotides: TGTGCCAGCAGCCCAACATGGCACCTAAATCAGCCCCAGCATTTT. Drawing the rest from reference TRBV9 and TRBJ1-5, the complete variable domain is DSGVTQTPKHLITATGQRVTLRCSPRSGDLSVYWYQQSLDQGLQFLIQYYNGEERAKGNILERFSAQQFPDLHSELNLSSLELGDSALYFCASSPTWHLNQPQHFGDGTRLSIL.

This rearrangement joins TRBV7-6 to TRBJ1-5; D unresolved. This CDR3 contains 14 residues. V was shortened by 4 bases and J by 4 bases, with 11 bases between the two germline ends. The germline CDR1 and CDR2 sequences are SGHVS and FNYEAQ. CDR3 in DNA: TGTGCCAGCAGCTCCGGGTTTGGGAATCAGCCCCAGCATTTT. This sequence encodes CASSSGFGNQPQHF.

This clonotype was counted between two and nine times. V and J are TRBV10-3 and TRBJ1-3; possible D gene TRBD1, 5 bases. Looked up from germline, CDR1 is ENHRY and CDR2 is SYGVKD. Trimming pared 3 bases from V and 0 bases from J, leaving 9 bases between. This CDR3 is 15 amino acids long. The CDR3 region is CAISERGNSGNTIYF. The CDR3 nucleotides are TGTGCCATCAGTGAACGGGGCAACTCTGGAAACACCATATATTTT.